The source of this T cell receptor beta chain is a study of T cell repertoires in cytomegalovirus infection. Study context: Evidence of both CMV infection and a matching HLA type came from public TCR beta signatures.

TCRdb called the reads again in MiXCR, with one record for every CDR3 protein. The table has a few hundred thousand distinct CDR3 sequences, less than 9.5% seen once. Findings and limits, study-wide: HLA-C-restricted CMV-specific TCR beta clonotypes prevailed in the ex vivo response.

After removal of 1 base from V and 4 bases from J, the junction contained 2 bases not matched to a gene. Germline-derived CDR1 and CDR2 are LNHNV and YYDKDF (reference sequence). The CDR3 length is 15 residues. Many counts were recorded for this clonotype. Its antigen is currently unknown. The chain recombines TRBV15 with TRBJ2-5; 11 nucleotides line up with TRBD2. The clonotype was recovered from a human donor in good health (CMV status not recorded). Some clones in this sample may be carry-over from other donors' samples. Sample: PBMCs. The CDR3 DNA reads as TGTGCCACCAGCAGAGGAGGACTAGCGGGAGAGACCCAGTACTTC. Protein sequence: CATSRGGLAGETQYF.